The rows below give T cell receptor beta chains drawn from one sample of a study of breast tumors, draining lymph nodes, adjacent tissues. Via MiXCR, TCRdb re-called the multiplex PCR reads, giving one row per CDR3 protein. The sample lists approximately 63,000 distinct CDR3 sequences, 45% to 60% occurring once. The sample comprised breast tumor tissue. These receptors originate from a female donor with breast cancer. Some clones in this sample may be carry-over from other donors' samples. Each CDR3 is given with its conserved first and last residue. Each record gives: J gene, V gene, CDR3 protein.

TRBJ1-2 | TRBV18 | CASSRNGQGVDGYTF
TRBJ2-3 | TRBV5-1 | CASSRGRQGTDTQYF
TRBJ2-3 | TRBV11-1 | CASSSAYTPCF
TRBJ2-1 | TRBV6-1 | CASSEGTGSRNEQFF
TRBJ2-2 | TRBV7-3 | CASSPDGGNTGELFF
TRBJ2-3 | TRBV2 | CASRGLGGDTQYF
TRBJ1-4 | TRBV7-8 | CASSLPGSGKLFF
TRBJ2-6 | TRBV5-1 | CASSKPGQEAGANVLTF
TRBJ2-3 | TRBV20-1 | CSARDSASPRTDTQYF
TRBJ1-3 | TRBV19 | CASSPGLSSGNTIYF
TRBJ2-7 | TRBV5-6 | CASSLRLAGGLYEQYF
TRBJ2-5 | TRBV3-1 | CASSQYQETQYF
TRBJ1-4 | TRBV6-5 | CASRTGQRTNEKLFF
TRBJ2-3 | TRBV6-5 | CASSPAGDHTDTQYF
TRBJ2-5 | TRBV20-1 | CSAISTETQSF
TRBJ1-2 | TRBV4-2 | CASSRDGQGYTF
TRBJ1-6 | TRBV12-3/TRBV12-4 | CASSPQNNSPLHF
TRBJ2-2 | TRBV20-1 | CSGQAYTGELFF
TRBJ2-7 | TRBV6-5 | CASSHRTSLGGGAIHEQYF
TRBJ2-5 | TRBV2 | CASSYGTVWETQYF
TRBJ2-3 | TRBV19 | CASSIDPGAGGTDTQYF
TRBJ2-5 | TRBV7-3 | CASSLGPLAEYF
TRBJ2-3 | TRBV2 | CASSAGDTQYF
TRBJ1-2 | TRBV15 | CATSKGQGLQDGYTF
TRBJ2-3 | TRBV20-1 | CSARDPFGDTQYF
TRBJ1-2 | TRBV6-5 | CASHGTGSFGYTF
TRBJ2-3 | TRBV11-3 | CASSLDSTDTQYF
TRBJ2-7 | TRBV5-6 | CASSLSGRTYEQYF
TRBJ2-5 | TRBV20-1 | CSARLQGGETQYF
TRBJ2-1 | TRBV11-3 | CASSLGTSEVDEQFF
TRBJ2-7 | TRBV5-1 | CASSSDSGKQYF
TRBJ1-6 | TRBV2 | CASSVTIEGPNQPLHF
TRBJ2-5 | TRBV2 | CASRRTSGGMETQYF
TRBJ1-2 | TRBV5-1 | CASSRGAGVRGYTF
TRBJ2-7 | TRBV12-3/TRBV12-4 | CASNLAGGPNEQYF
TRBJ2-2 | TRBV4-1 | CASSQGGRAANTGELFF
TRBJ1-2 | TRBV15 | CATSIGQVQGYTF
TRBJ2-5 | TRBV4-1 | CASSQVTSGGQETQYF
TRBJ2-2 | TRBV7-7 | CASSGTGGEHRGALF
TRBJ2-6 | TRBV29-1 | CASSPGQLLSGANVLTF
TRBJ2-6 | TRBV20-1 | CSAKRTGEGPGANVLTF
TRBJ2-1 | TRBV18 | CASSPGQDYGEQFF
TRBJ2-7 | TRBV20-1 | CSAADGNAYEQYF
TRBJ2-1 | TRBV7-2 | CASSLIGSYNEQFF